Following are 10 T cell receptor beta chains from one sample sequenced in a study of T-cell memory formation after mild COVID-19. TCRdb analysed the 5' RACE reads with MiXCR anew, one entry per CDR3 protein. The repertoire has more than 300,000 distinct CDR3 sequences, more than 20% of them found once; the top ten carry roughly 21%. Specimen: PBMCs or a T cell subset sorted from them (not recorded which). These receptors all stem from a man aged 18-30 years who had mild COVID-19 (a few samples of this study predate the infection). Cell type and time point are not known.

V usage is TRBV7-2 and J usage is TRBJ2-7; TRBD1 matches at 10 bases. CDR1 SGHTA and CDR2 FQGNSA come from the germline V gene. CDR3 length: 19 amino acids. The trim removed 4 bases at V and 4 bases at J, leaving 19 bases unmatched. The CDR3 is CASSSHTTVGTGAMYEQYF. DNA for the CDR3: TGTGCCAGCAGCTCGCACACCACCGTCGGGACAGGGGCGATGTACGAGCAGTACTTC.

This clonotype was counted only a few times. This rearrangement joins TRBV3-1 to TRBJ2-3, with TRBD2 as a possible D gene (5 bases). V lost 1 base and J lost 3, with 11 bases in between. CDR3 length: 15 amino acids. Germline V gives CDR1 LGHDT, CDR2 YNNKEL (reference sequence). CDR3 nucleotide sequence: TGTGCCAGCAGCCAAGGTACCCCGGGGACAGATACGCAGTATTTT. Amino acid sequence: CASSQGTPGTDTQYF.

A word on this clonotype: A single base separates this from a much larger clone, so it may be a read error. This chain uses TRBV6-1 with TRBJ2-5; 11 bases match TRBD2. The CDR3 sequence is 15 residues long. CDR1 is MNHNS, CDR2 SASEGT, per germline. For the CDR3, the DNA is TGTGCCAGCAGTGAAGCTAGCGGGGGGGCCGAGACCAAGTACTTC. Its protein is CASSEASGGAETKYF.

This chain uses TRBV5-1 with TRBJ2-5; 12 nucleotides align to TRBD2. The CDR3 contains 16 residues. Germline values: CDR1 SGHRS, CDR2 YFSETQ. Trimming at V came to 0 bases and at J to 2 bases, leaving 2 bases not matched to a gene. CDR3: CASSLGLAGDQETQYF. The CDR3 DNA reads as TGCGCCAGCAGCTTGGGACTAGCGGGGGATCAAGAGACCCAGTACTTC.

This chain links TRBV19 with TRBJ2-1; possible D gene TRBD1, 6 bases. Germline V gene lookup returns CDR1 LNHDA and CDR2 SQIVND (reference sequence). V was trimmed by 8 bases and J by 3 bases, leaving 11 bases between them. This CDR3 comprises 13 residues. The CDR3 sequence: CASRRDIYNEQFF. The DNA of the CDR3 is TGTGCCAGTCGCCGGGACATCTACAATGAGCAGTTCTTC.

The chain is built from TRBV9 and TRBJ1-5; no reliable D call. The V gene's germline CDR1 is SGDLS and CDR2 YYNGEE. This CDR3 contains 13 residues. The ends were cut back, 3 bases at V and 4 bases at J, with 8 bases in the middle. This CDR3 reads CASSAGGNQPQHF. The CDR3 DNA follows: TGTGCCAGCAGCGCTGGTGGGAATCAGCCCCAGCATTTT.

The V call is TRBV20-1, the J call TRBJ1-1; D unresolved. Germline-derived CDR1 and CDR2 are DFQATT and SNEGSKA (reference sequence). There are 14 residues in the CDR3. The V end was cut by 3 bases, the J end by 1 base, with 12 bases between. The CDR3 DNA is TGCAGTGCTAGCACCCCCCTCGGGAACACTGAAGCTTTCTTT. Its translation: CSASTPLGNTEAFF.

The table lists this clonotype with many counts. This rearrangement joins TRBV5-1 to TRBJ2-3; D remains unclear. The V end was cut by 1 base, the J end by 6 bases, with 12 bases between. This CDR3 region has 14 residues. Germline CDR1 is SGHRS and CDR2 is YFSETQ. CDR3 amino acids: CASSLPLSDDTQYF. For the CDR3, the DNA is TGCGCCAGCAGCTTGCCCCTCTCTGACGATACGCAGTATTTT. The entire variable domain, with the rest obtained from reference TRBV5-1 and TRBJ2-3, is as follows: KAGVTQTPRYLIKTRGQQVTLSCSPISGHRSVSWYQQTPGQGLQFLFEYFSETQRNKGNFPGRFSGRQFSNSRSEMNVSTLELGDSALYLCASSLPLSDDTQYFGPGTRLTVL.

This chain joins TRBV5-1 and TRBJ1-1; the D is unclear. This CDR3 comprises 14 residues. V lost 1 base and J 1 base, leaving 8 bases between the germline ends. CDR1 and CDR2 from the germline V gene are SGHRS and YFSETQ. CDR3: CASSLPIGNTEAFF. The CDR3 bases are TGCGCCAGCAGCTTGCCAATAGGGAACACTGAAGCTTTCTTT.

This clonotype turned up a few times. This chain joins TRBV25-1 and TRBJ2-2, with 7 bases that match TRBD2. The CDR3 contains 15 residues. V lost 3 bases and J lost 7; bases outside the gene matches: 8. In germline, CDR1 is MGHDK, CDR2 SYGVNS. Here the CDR3 DNA reads TGTGCCAGCAGTGAGCGAGCGGGGTATCACGGGGAGCTGTTTTTT. It is translated as CASSERAGYHGELFF.